Following are 7 T cell receptor beta chains from one sample sequenced in a study of blood T cell repertoires in COVID-19. The data were produced by immunoSEQ multiplex PCR, yet TCRdb's version contains in-frame clones alone and is incomplete. Counted here are over 75,000 clones, under 80% occurring once; the ten biggest clones make up 15% to 20%. The sequencing sample was made of peripheral blood. These receptors were collected from a human donor in a cohort sampled during active COVID-19.

The J gene is TRBJ2-1, the V gene TRBV6-1; a possible D gene is TRBD1 (6 bases). The CDR3 length is 16 residues. V gave up 2 bases and J gave up 4 bases, with 15 bases separating them. Per germline, CDR1 MNHNS and CDR2 SASEGT. The CDR3 nucleotides are TGTGCCAGCAGTGAACAGGGGAGTCCGATATACAATGAGCAGTTCTTC. As protein: CASSEQGSPIYNEQFF.

This chain uses TRBV3-1 (or the pseudogene TRBV3-2) with TRBJ1-1, with TRBD1 matching 9 bases. V trimming: 5 bases; J trimming: 2 bases; junction bases outside the gene matches: 9. Looked up from germline, CDR1 is LGHDT and CDR2 is YNNKEL (reference sequence). The CDR3 length is 16 residues. The DNA for the CDR3 is TGTGCCAGCAGCACAACAGGGGGCGGTATTAACACTGAAGCTTTCTTT. This gives the protein CASSTTGGGINTEAFF.

This chain connects TRBV28 to TRBJ1-4; D is undetermined. Per germline, CDR1 MDHEN and CDR2 SYDVKM. The length of the CDR3 is 12 residues. Between the trimmed V and J ends, which lost 1 base and 6 bases, there was a span of 3 bases. The CDR3 spells CASSLSDEKLFF. The CDR3 nucleotides are TGTGCCAGCAGTTTATCCGATGAAAAACTGTTTTTT.

Written as DNA, the CDR3 is TGTGCAACAGGCCTTACTAACTATGGCTACACCTTC. It specifies CATGLTNYGYTF. The rearrangement joins TRBV19 to TRBJ1-2; possible D gene TRBD1, 5 bases. Germline V gene sequence: CDR1 LNHDA, CDR2 SQIVND (reference sequence). CDR3 length: 12 residues.

The V call is TRBV5-5, the J call TRBJ2-1, with a weak D call TRBD2 (6 bases). The CDR3 spans 15 residues. The V gene lost 5 bases and the J gene lost 2 bases, with 14 bases spanning the gap. Germline-derived CDR1 and CDR2 are SGHKS and YYEKEE (reference sequence). The CDR3 sequence: CASRQFGTPYNEQFF. DNA of the CDR3: TGTGCCAGCAGACAATTCGGGACTCCCTACAATGAGCAGTTCTTC. Together with reference TRBV5-5 and TRBJ2-1, the CDR3 gives the full variable domain: DAGVTQSPTHLIKTRGQQVTLRCSPISGHKSVSWYQQVLGQGPQFIFQYYEKEERGRGNFPDRFSARQFPNYSSELNVNALLLGDSALYLCASRQFGTPYNEQFFGPGTRLTVL.

The gene calls are TRBV6-5 and TRBJ1-1, with D hard to call. The CDR3 is 14 residues long. CDR1 is MNHEY, CDR2 SVGAGI, per germline. Trimming took off 2 bases at V and 0 bases at J, with 7 bases between the two ends. This chain's CDR3 is CASSYEPMNTEAFF. The DNA for the CDR3 is TGTGCCAGCAGTTACGAGCCTATGAACACTGAAGCTTTCTTT.

This chain uses TRBV7-6 with TRBJ2-5; 11 bases match TRBD2. The length of the CDR3 is 17 residues. The V segment lost 5 bases and the J segment 3 bases; nucleotides outside the gene matches: 11. Germline values: CDR1 SGHVS, CDR2 FNYEAQ. The CDR3 here is CASSPSMMTSGEETQYF. CDR3 sequence (DNA): TGTGCCAGCAGCCCCTCGATGATGACTAGCGGGGAAGAGACCCAGTACTTC.